One sample yielded the 6 T cell receptor beta chains listed below, sequenced in a study of cytomegalovirus exposure and HLA in healthy donors. Clones were read by immunoSEQ multiplex PCR, and TCRdb kept only the in-frame ones, dropping some. Of tens of thousands of clones in the sample, roughly 85% were seen once. The sequencing input was PBMCs. Receptors were obtained from a man younger than 35 in good health and CMV-seropositive.

This chain joins TRBV12-5 and TRBJ1-5, with D possibly matching TRBD1 (6 bases). Trimming cost V 7 bases and J 2 bases, with 9 bases left between them. Per germline, CDR1 LGHNT and CDR2 FRNRAP. The length of the CDR3 is 13 residues. The CDR3 DNA reads as TGTGCTAGTGCCCAGGGGCGCAATCAGCCCCAGCATTTT. This sequence encodes CASAQGRNQPQHF.

The rearrangement uses TRBV5-1 and TRBJ2-5; D gene unclear. The CDR3 length is 11 residues. The V end lost 5 bases, the J end lost 4 bases, and 6 bases lay between the germline ends. CDR1 and CDR2 (germline): SGHRS, YFSETQ. Written as DNA, the CDR3 is TGCGCCAGCAGTCCGGGAGAGACCCAGTACTTC. It specifies CASSPGETQYF. Full variable domain (outside the CDR3, taken from reference TRBV5-1 and TRBJ2-5): KAGVTQTPRYLIKTRGQQVTLSCSPISGHRSVSWYQQTPGQGLQFLFEYFSETQRNKGNFPGRFSGRQFSNSRSEMNVSTLELGDSALYLCASSPGETQYFGPGTRLLVL.

V is TRBV28 and J is TRBJ2-1; weak D call: TRBD1 (6 bases). The CDR3 contains 15 residues. V lost 6 bases to trimming and J lost 2 bases, with 14 bases between them. Germline V gene data show CDR1 as MDHEN and CDR2 as SYDVKM. In DNA, the CDR3 is TGTGCCAGCAGGAACCAGGGGTTAGCCTACAATGAGCAGTTCTTC. Translated: CASRNQGLAYNEQFF.

This clone was counted once. V is TRBV7-3 and J is TRBJ2-3; D is perhaps TRBD2 (5 bases). V was clipped by 5 bases and J by 0 bases, with 12 bases between them. Germline V gives CDR1 SGHTA, CDR2 FQGTGA. The CDR3 has 15 residues. The CDR3 nucleotides read TGTGCCAGCAGCCCTCACGCGGGCAGCACAGATACGCAGTATTTT. It specifies CASSPHAGSTDTQYF.

The CDR3 nucleotides are TGTGCCAGCAGCTTAGGCGGCGGACAGGGAGGCACTGAAGCTTTCTTT. Amino acids: CASSLGGGQGGTEAFF. The chain couples TRBV13 to TRBJ1-1, with 8 bases matching TRBD1. The CDR3 loop spans 16 amino acids. Unmatched junction bases numbered 7, after V lost 0 bases and J lost 4 bases. The germline gives CDR1 PRHDT, CDR2 FYEKMQ (reference sequence). The full variable domain, rest sourced from reference TRBV13 and TRBJ1-1, is AAGVIQSPRHLIKEKRETATLKCYPIPRHDTVYWYQQGPGQDPQFLISFYEKMQSDKGSIPDRFSAQQFSDYHSELNMSSLELGDSALYFCASSLGGGQGGTEAFFGQGTRLTVV.

This clone was seen only once. The gene calls are TRBV6-1 and TRBJ1-4; no reliable D call. The CDR3 length is 13 residues. V lost 5 bases and J lost 8, with 12 bases in between. CDR1 and CDR2 (germline): MNHNS, SASEGT. The CDR3 here is CASSRGLVEKLFF. In DNA form, the CDR3 reads TGTGCCAGCAGTCGAGGGCTCGTGGAAAAACTGTTTTTT.